This T cell receptor beta chain derives from a study of vaccination and CD4 T cells after COVID-19. Study in general: Overlapping spike peptides served as the stimulus for the cells. These peptides came from SARS-CoV-2 and from the common cold coronaviruses HCoV-NL63, HCoV-OC43 and HCoV-229E. In the control cultures, a CEFX pool, an HIV-1 Nef pool, or no peptide was supplied.

As for treatment: roughly 11-day PBMC culture with coronavirus spike peptide pools or control peptides (ViraFEST assay). ViraFEST grew antigen-specific T cells using peptide pools, then sequenced TCRs. Points on this clonotype: Its antigen is not identified.

Scientists ran DNA taken from cultured CD4+ T cells through the Oncomine TCR Beta short-read assay for sequencing. It was cultured CD4+ T cells from which genomic DNA was extracted. TCRdb redid the calling of the PCR reads with MiXCR, one entry per CDR3 protein. The table has roughly 14,000 distinct CDR3 sequences, roughly half seen once. Source: cultured CD4+ T cells from blood, taken after SARS-CoV-2 vaccination. The TCR comes from a human donor with COVID-19.

The CDR3 loop is CASGTMGYGYTF. The CDR3 bases are TGTGCCAGCGGGACGATGGGCTATGGCTACACCTTC. The rearrangement joins TRBV6-1 to TRBJ1-2; D is perhaps TRBD1 (5 bases). CDR3 size: 12 residues. Trimming left V 8 bases short and J 4 bases short, with 11 bases between. Germline CDR1 reads MNHNS; CDR2 reads SASEGT.